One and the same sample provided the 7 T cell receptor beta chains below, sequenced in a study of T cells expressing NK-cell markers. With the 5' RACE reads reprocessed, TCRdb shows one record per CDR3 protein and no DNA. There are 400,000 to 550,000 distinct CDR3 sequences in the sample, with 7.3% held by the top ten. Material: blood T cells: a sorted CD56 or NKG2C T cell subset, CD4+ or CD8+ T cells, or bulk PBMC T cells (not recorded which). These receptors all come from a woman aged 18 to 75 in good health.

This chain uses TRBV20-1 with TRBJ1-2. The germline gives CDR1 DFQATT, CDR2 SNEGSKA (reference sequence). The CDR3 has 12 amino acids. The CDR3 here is CSAVTALGGYTF.

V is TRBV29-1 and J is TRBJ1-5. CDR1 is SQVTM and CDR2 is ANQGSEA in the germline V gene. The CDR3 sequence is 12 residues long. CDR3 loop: CSVGSRNQPQHF.

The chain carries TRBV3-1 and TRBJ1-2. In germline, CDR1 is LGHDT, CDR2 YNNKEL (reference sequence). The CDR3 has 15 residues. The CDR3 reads CASSLLNSANYGYTF.

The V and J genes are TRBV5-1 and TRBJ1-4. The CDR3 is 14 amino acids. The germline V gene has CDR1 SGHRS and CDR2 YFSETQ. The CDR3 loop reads CASSWTDANEKLFF.

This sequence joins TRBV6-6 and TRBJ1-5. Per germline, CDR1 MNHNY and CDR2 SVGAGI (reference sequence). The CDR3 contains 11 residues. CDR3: CASSYNHLQHF.

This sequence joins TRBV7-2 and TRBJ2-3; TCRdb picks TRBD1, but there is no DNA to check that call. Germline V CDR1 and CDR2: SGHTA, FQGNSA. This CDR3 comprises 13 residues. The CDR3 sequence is CASSLSEGGTQYF.

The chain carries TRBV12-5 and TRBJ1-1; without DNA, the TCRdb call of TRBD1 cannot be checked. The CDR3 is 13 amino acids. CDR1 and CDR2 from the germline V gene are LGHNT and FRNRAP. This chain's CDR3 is CASGNPPGTEAFF.